One sample yielded the 3 T cell receptor beta chains listed below, sequenced in a study of beta chain features in type 1 diabetes. All of the isolated RNA was reverse transcribed, so expressed TCRB transcripts were sequenced. The data were produced by immunoSEQ multiplex PCR, yet TCRdb's version contains in-frame clones alone and is incomplete. The table records about 900,000 clones, 17% of them present only once. Sequencing was done on a sample of naive CD4+ T cells from blood. The origin of the receptors is a woman between 18 and 30 years old in good health.

This clone was seen only a few times. The genes are TRBV27 and TRBJ2-5; 7 bases are shared with TRBD2. Germline trimming cut 4 bases from V and 3 bases from J; bases unmatched to any gene: 8. Germline CDR1 MNHEY, CDR2 SMNVEV (reference sequence). The CDR3 totals 15 residues. CDR3 sequence reads: CASSSAGAGKETQYF. For the CDR3, the DNA is TGTGCCAGCAGTTCGGCGGGAGCTGGAAAAGAGACCCAGTACTTC.

This chain connects TRBV7-2 to TRBJ2-5; no clear D. Germline V gene data show CDR1 as SGHTA and CDR2 as FQGNSA. The CDR3 sequence is 18 residues long. Trimming pared 5 bases from V and 4 bases from J, leaving 26 bases between. The chain's CDR3 is CASSPTISNPSPVETQYF. For the CDR3, the DNA is TGTGCCAGCAGCCCCACTATTTCTAACCCCTCACCTGTAGAGACCCAGTACTTC.

This clone has a handful of counts. The identical CDR3 is also encoded by other nucleotide sequences in the sample. The chain has TRBV9 and TRBJ1-2, with TRBD1 as a possible D gene (5 bases). V shed 1 base and J shed 4 bases, with 11 bases lying between them. This CDR3 is built from 14 residues. Germline V gives CDR1 SGDLS, CDR2 YYNGEE. CDR3: CASSVSGEGYGYTF. In DNA, the CDR3 is TGTGCCAGCAGCGTATCGGGGGAAGGCTATGGCTACACCTTC.